A single sample is the source of the 8 T cell receptor beta chains below, sequenced in a study of CD8 T cells in Susac syndrome. A quantity of about 0.5 to 1 ug RNA underwent reverse transcription using random hexamers. TCRdb processed the immunoSEQ multiplex PCR reads anew with MiXCR; each CDR3 protein has one entry. This table holds around 170,000 distinct CDR3 sequences, about 90% found once. The material sequenced was CD4+ T cells from PBMCs. The source is a human donor in good health.

This sequence joins TRBV5-1 and TRBJ2-2; no definite D call. There are 14 residues in the CDR3. V was clipped by 0 bases and J by 5 bases, with 8 bases between them. Per the germline V gene, CDR1 is SGHRS and CDR2 is YFSETQ. The CDR3 bases are TGCGCCAGCAGCTTGGGGGTTCGGACCGGGGAGCTGTTTTTT. Translated: CASSLGVRTGELFF.

This chain connects TRBV5-1 to TRBJ2-2; 9 nucleotides align to TRBD2. Germline V CDR1 and CDR2: SGHRS, YFSETQ. This CDR3 has 16 residues. The ends lost 0 bases at V and 6 bases at J; junction bases unmatched: 6. The CDR3 nucleotides are TGCGCCAGCAGCTTGGAGGTAGCGGGAGTCCCCGGGGAGCTGTTTTTT. It specifies CASSLEVAGVPGELFF. Full variable domain (missing parts from reference TRBV5-1 and TRBJ2-2): KAGVTQTPRYLIKTRGQQVTLSCSPISGHRSVSWYQQTPGQGLQFLFEYFSETQRNKGNFPGRFSGRQFSNSRSEMNVSTLELGDSALYLCASSLEVAGVPGELFFGEGSRLTVL.

This chain joins TRBV6-2 or TRBV6-3 and TRBJ1-2, with D perhaps TRBD1 (6 bases). V was pared by 6 bases and J by 2 bases, with 7 bases between. CDR1 and CDR2 from the germline V gene are MNHEY and SVGEGT. The CDR3 spans 12 residues. Here the CDR3 reads CASRDSNYGYTF. The CDR3 DNA follows: TGTGCCAGCAGGGACAGCAACTATGGCTACACCTTC.

The chain combines TRBV12-3 or TRBV12-4 with TRBJ1-3; TRBD1 agrees at 9 bases. This CDR3 comprises 17 residues. The V and J ends lost 5 bases and 2 bases, in that order; junction bases with no gene match: 10. Written as DNA, the CDR3 is TGTGCCAGCAGTCCTCCTGGACAGGGGATCCCTGGAAACACCATATATTTT. This encodes CASSPPGQGIPGNTIYF.

The CDR3 spells CASSTRQASSTDTQYF. DNA of the CDR3: TGTGCCAGCAGTACTAGACAGGCCTCTAGCACAGATACGCAGTATTTT. The V call is TRBV2, the J call TRBJ2-3, with a possible D match to TRBD1 (6 bases). This CDR3 region has 16 residues. Germline CDR1 and CDR2: SNHLY and FYNNEI. V was trimmed by 5 bases and J by 0 bases, leaving 15 bases between them. The full variable domain, its missing parts supplied by reference TRBV2 and TRBJ2-3, is EPEVTQTPSHQVTQMGQEVILRCVPISNHLYFYWYRQILGQKVEFLVSFYNNEISEKSEIFDDQFSVERPDGSNFTLKIRSTKLEDSAMYFCASSTRQASSTDTQYFGPGTRLTVL.

The genes are TRBV3-1 and TRBJ1-5; D not resolved. The CDR3 is 13 residues long. The germline V gene has CDR1 LGHDT and CDR2 YNNKEL (reference sequence). V was trimmed by 0 bases and J by 5 bases, leaving 5 bases between them. CDR3 residues: CASSQDGDQPQHF. CDR3 DNA sequence: TGTGCCAGCAGCCAAGACGGAGATCAGCCCCAGCATTTT.

The V gene is TRBV7-9, the J gene TRBJ2-1, with D possibly being TRBD2 (5 bases). This CDR3 comprises 18 residues. The V gene's germline CDR1 is SEHNR and CDR2 FQNEAQ (reference sequence). Trimming took off 6 bases at V and 4 bases at J, with 25 bases between the two ends. CDR3 region: CASSNIPRLARAYNEQFF. The CDR3 nucleotides are TGTGCCAGCAGTAATATCCCCCGGCTAGCACGGGCGTACAATGAGCAGTTCTTC.

This clonotype appeared once. The chain combines TRBV5-1 with TRBJ1-4; unclear D gene. CDR3 size: 15 residues. V was trimmed by 0 bases and J by 8 bases, leaving 14 bases between them. Germline CDR1 SGHRS, CDR2 YFSETQ. CDR3 sequence: CASSLAGTGREKLFF. CDR3 coding DNA: TGCGCCAGCAGCTTGGCGGGTACTGGGCGGGAAAAACTGTTTTTT. Based on the CDR3 plus reference TRBV5-1 and TRBJ1-4, the full variable domain is KAGVTQTPRYLIKTRGQQVTLSCSPISGHRSVSWYQQTPGQGLQFLFEYFSETQRNKGNFPGRFSGRQFSNSRSEMNVSTLELGDSALYLCASSLAGTGREKLFFGSGTQLSVL.